This T cell receptor (beta chain) was documented in a study of beta chain features in type 1 diabetes. Germline CDR1 is SGHTS and CDR2 is YDEGEE. The CDR3 length is 15 residues. Trimming took 4 bases from V and 1 from J, leaving 15 bases between them. Expressed TCRB transcripts were sequenced, since all the RNA that had been isolated was reverse transcribed. Clones were sequenced by immunoSEQ multiplex PCR, and TCRdb holds only the in-frame ones, with some missing. The repertoire holds hundreds of thousands of clones, with roughly an eighth as singletons. This clone was picked up a small number of times. Its specificity is unknown. Sorting based on CD45RO/CCR7/CD25/CD127/CD95/CD27 separated CD4+ naive, central memory, regulatory and stem cell-like memory cells. Findings of the study overall: Patients with Type 1 diabetes showed moderately but significantly shorter TCRB CDR3s in all four CD4+ subsets.

Material for sequencing was naive CD4+ T cells from blood. The source is a man in his late teens or twenties with type 1 diabetes. The rearrangement joins TRBV5-8 to TRBJ2-7; D gene ambiguous. This chain's CDR3 is CASSPQGELSYEQYF. CDR3 DNA: TGTGCCAGCAGCCCCCAAGGAGAGTTGTCCTACGAGCAGTACTTC.